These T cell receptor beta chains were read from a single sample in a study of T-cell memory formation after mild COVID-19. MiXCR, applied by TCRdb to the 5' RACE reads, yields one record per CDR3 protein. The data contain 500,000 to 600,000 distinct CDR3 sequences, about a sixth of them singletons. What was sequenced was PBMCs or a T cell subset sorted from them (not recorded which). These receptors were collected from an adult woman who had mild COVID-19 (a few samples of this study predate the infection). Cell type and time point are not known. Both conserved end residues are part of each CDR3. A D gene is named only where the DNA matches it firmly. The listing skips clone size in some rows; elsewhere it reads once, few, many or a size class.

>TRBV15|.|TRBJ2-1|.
CATSTGQGTYNEQFF
TGTGCCACCAGCACGGGTCAAGGTACCTACAATGAGCAGTTCTTC
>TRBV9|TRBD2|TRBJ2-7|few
CASSPSGGDHEQYF
TGTGCCAGCAGTCCTAGCGGGGGGGACCACGAGCAGTACTTC
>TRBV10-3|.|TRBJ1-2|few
CAISGGYGYTF
TGTGCCATCAGTGGGGGCTATGGCTACACCTTC
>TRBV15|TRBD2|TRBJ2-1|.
CATSRDRAIGREFF
TGTGCCACCAGCAGAGATCGCGCTATCGGGAGGGAGTTCTTC
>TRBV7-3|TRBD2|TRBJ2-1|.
CASSSRGGIFSNEQFF
TGTGCCAGCAGCTCGCGGGGGGGCATTTTTAGCAATGAGCAGTTCTTC
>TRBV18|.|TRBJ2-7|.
CASSPSGHEYEQYF
TGTGCCAGCTCACCGAGTGGGCATGAGTACGAGCAGTACTTC
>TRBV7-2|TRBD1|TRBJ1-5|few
CASSLGQDYQPQHF
TGTGCCAGCAGCTTGGGACAGGACTATCAGCCCCAGCATTTT
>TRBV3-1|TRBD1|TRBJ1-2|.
CASSPPGTGAARGYTF
TGTGCCAGCAGCCCTCCCGGGACAGGGGCCGCTCGTGGCTACACCTTC
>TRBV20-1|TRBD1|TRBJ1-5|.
CSARVGQGAQPQHF
TGCAGTGCTAGAGTTGGGCAGGGGGCTCAGCCCCAGCATTTT
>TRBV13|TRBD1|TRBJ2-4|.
CASSWGQGVVDF
TGTGCCAGCAGCTGGGGACAGGGGGTGGTGGACTTC
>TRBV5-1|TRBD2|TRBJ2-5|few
CASSLGDYTQETQYF
TGCGCCAGCAGCTTGGGGGACTACACGCAAGAGACCCAGTACTTC
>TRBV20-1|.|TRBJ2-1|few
CSARVAYEQFF
TGCAGTGCTAGAGTAGCCTATGAGCAGTTCTTC
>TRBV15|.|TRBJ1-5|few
CATSRDLGGQPQHF
TGTGCCACCAGCAGAGATTTGGGGGGACAGCCCCAGCATTTT